This entry lists 7 T cell receptor beta chains sequenced from one sample in a study of low-dose radiotherapy and immunotherapy resistance in tumors. Priming of first-strand cDNA relied on TRAV- and TRBV-specific primers (covering alpha and beta chains). The authors ran around 18 PCR cycles to amplify TCRs with a constant-region primer and V-primer adapter. TCRdb recomputed calls from the reads with MiXCR, one row per CDR3 protein. The sample carries under 90,000 distinct CDR3 sequences, around 17% recorded once. Time point indicated: before trial treatment. The sequencing here drew on PBMCs, taken before treatment. Receptor source: a male donor with prostate cancer.

This clonotype was counted at least ten times. This chain joins TRBV20-1 and TRBJ2-6; D ambiguous. CDR3 length equals 14 residues. V dropped 6 bases and J dropped 2 bases, with 11 bases sitting between them. Germline assignment: CDR1 DFQATT and CDR2 SNEGSKA (reference sequence). CDR3 sequence: CSAAPLPGANVLTF. CDR3 nucleotide sequence: TGCAGTGCCGCGCCTCTTCCTGGGGCCAACGTCCTGACTTTC.

V gene TRBV12-5 combines with J gene TRBJ2-2; 9 nucleotides line up with TRBD1. V was pared by 5 bases and J by 6 bases, with 10 bases of the junction left unmatched. CDR3 length: 16 residues. The germline V gene encodes CDR1 LGHNT and CDR2 FRNRAP. CDR3 nucleotides: TGTGCTAGTGGTCCGCCGGGACAGGGATCCCCCGGGGAGCTGTTTTTT. Translated, it gives CASGPPGQGSPGELFF.

This clonotype was seen many times. The V and J genes are TRBV10-3 and TRBJ2-7, with D perhaps matching TRBD1 (7 bases). With 6 bases removed from V and 9 bases from J, the gap between germline ends came to 21 bases. Germline V gene sequence: CDR1 ENHRY, CDR2 SYGVKD. The CDR3 is 14 amino acids. The CDR3 nucleotides are TGTGCCATCAGGCCCGGGCAGGGGGGTGGATCGCAGTACTTC. As protein: CAIRPGQGGGSQYF.

Many counts were recorded for this clonotype. V and J are TRBV19 and TRBJ2-7; TRBD1 is a possible D gene (5 bases). CDR1 is LNHDA and CDR2 is SQIVND in the germline V gene (reference sequence). The CDR3 has 13 amino acids. Trimming stripped 3 bases from V and 3 bases from J, with 9 bases between. CDR3 nucleotide sequence: TGTGCCAGTAGTATTCAGGGTAGCTACGAGCAGTACTTC. It is translated as CASSIQGSYEQYF. The entire variable domain, with the rest obtained from reference TRBV19 and TRBJ2-7, is as follows: DGGITQSPKYLFRKEGQNVTLSCEQNLNHDAMYWYRQDPGQGLRLIYYSQIVNDFQKGDIAEGYSVSREKKESFPLTVTSAQKNPTAFYLCASSIQGSYEQYFGPGTRLTVT.

This clonotype was observed at least ten times. The chain couples TRBV6-6 to TRBJ2-1, with TRBD2 matching 14 bases. The germline CDR1 and CDR2 sequences are MNHNY and SVGAGI (reference sequence). The CDR3 is made up of 17 amino acids. With V trimmed by 6 bases and J by 0 bases, 4 bases remained unmatched. The CDR3: CASSPTSGGASYNEQFF. The CDR3 DNA follows: TGTGCCAGCAGCCCGACTAGCGGGGGGGCCTCCTACAATGAGCAGTTCTTC.

This clonotype has at least ten counts. This rearrangement joins TRBV6-5 to TRBJ2-7; 11 bases are shared with TRBD2. The CDR3 is 18 residues long. The V gene's germline CDR1 is MNHEY and CDR2 SVGAGI. Trimming removed 4 bases from V and 0 bases from J; junction bases left unmatched: 11. CDR3 DNA: TGTGCCAGCAGTTTCACACTAGCGGGGGCGCCTAGCTCCTACGAGCAGTACTTC. Protein sequence: CASSFTLAGAPSSYEQYF.

As concerns this clonotype: Since a much larger clone is just one base distant, this may be a read error. The rearrangement links TRBV9 to TRBJ2-2; 14 bases agree with TRBD2. Per germline, CDR1 SGDLS and CDR2 YYNGEE. This CDR3 has 16 residues. DNA of the CDR3: TGTGCCAGCAGCTTTGGGACTAGCGGGGGTACCGGGGAGCTGATTTTT. It yields the protein CASSFGTSGGTGELIF.